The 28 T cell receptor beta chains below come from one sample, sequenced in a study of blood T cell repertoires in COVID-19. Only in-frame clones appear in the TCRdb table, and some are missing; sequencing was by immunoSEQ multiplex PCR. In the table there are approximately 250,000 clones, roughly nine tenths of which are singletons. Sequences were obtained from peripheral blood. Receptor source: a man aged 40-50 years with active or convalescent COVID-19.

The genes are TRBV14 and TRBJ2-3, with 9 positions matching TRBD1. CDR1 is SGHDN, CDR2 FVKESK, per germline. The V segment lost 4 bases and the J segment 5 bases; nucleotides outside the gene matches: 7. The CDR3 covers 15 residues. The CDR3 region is CASSPNRQGGDTQYF. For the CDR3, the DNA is TGTGCCAGCAGCCCCAACCGACAGGGGGGAGATACGCAGTATTTT.

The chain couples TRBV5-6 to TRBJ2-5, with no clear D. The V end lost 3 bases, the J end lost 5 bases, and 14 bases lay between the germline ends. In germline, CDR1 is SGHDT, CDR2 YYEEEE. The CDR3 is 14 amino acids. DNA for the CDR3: TGTGCCAGCAGCTCCGGGTCAAGCCTGGAGACCCAGTACTTC. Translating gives CASSSGSSLETQYF.

The chain's CDR3 is CASSAGEYNSPLHF. The CDR3 DNA is TGCGCCAGCAGCGCGGGGGAGTATAATTCACCCCTCCACTTT. The chain recombines TRBV10-1 with TRBJ1-6; a possible D gene is TRBD1 (5 bases). Per the germline V gene, CDR1 is WNHNN and CDR2 is SYGVQD (reference sequence). Trimming took 6 bases from V and 4 from J, leaving 10 bases between them. The CDR3 loop spans 14 amino acids.

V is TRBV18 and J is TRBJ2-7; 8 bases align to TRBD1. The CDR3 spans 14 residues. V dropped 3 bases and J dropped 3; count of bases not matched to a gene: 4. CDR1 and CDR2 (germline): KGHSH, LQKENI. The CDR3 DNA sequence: TGTGCCAGCTCACCCCGGGACAGGAGCTACGAGCAGTACTTC. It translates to CASSPRDRSYEQYF. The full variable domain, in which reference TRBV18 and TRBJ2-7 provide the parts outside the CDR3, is NAGVMQNPRHLVRRRGQEARLRCSPMKGHSHVYWYRQLPEEGLKFMVYLQKENIIDESGMPKERFSAEFPKEGPSILRIQQVVRGDSAAYFCASSPRDRSYEQYFGPGTRLTVT.

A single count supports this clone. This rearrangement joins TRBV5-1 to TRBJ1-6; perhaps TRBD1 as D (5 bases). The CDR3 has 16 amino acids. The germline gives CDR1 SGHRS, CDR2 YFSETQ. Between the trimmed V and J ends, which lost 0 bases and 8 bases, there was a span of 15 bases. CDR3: CASSLESRADYSPLHF. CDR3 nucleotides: TGCGCCAGCAGCTTGGAATCCAGGGCGGATTATTCACCCCTCCACTTT.

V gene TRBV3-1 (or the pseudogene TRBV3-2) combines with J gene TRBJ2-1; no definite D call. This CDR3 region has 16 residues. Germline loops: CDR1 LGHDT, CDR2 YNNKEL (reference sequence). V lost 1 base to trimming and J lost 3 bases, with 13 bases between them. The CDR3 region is CASSQGHLVGYNEQFF. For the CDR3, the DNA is TGTGCCAGCAGCCAAGGCCACCTAGTAGGCTACAATGAGCAGTTCTTC.

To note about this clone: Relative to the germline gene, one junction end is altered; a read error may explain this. CDR3 coding DNA: TGCGCCAGCAGCCAGACCGGGGGGGTCTTCTTCTTC. Protein: CASSQTGGVFFF. This chain connects TRBV4-1 to TRBJ1-2, with D possibly matching TRBD1 (5 bases). The CDR3 length is 12 residues. Germline CDR1 is MGHRA and CDR2 is YSYEKL.

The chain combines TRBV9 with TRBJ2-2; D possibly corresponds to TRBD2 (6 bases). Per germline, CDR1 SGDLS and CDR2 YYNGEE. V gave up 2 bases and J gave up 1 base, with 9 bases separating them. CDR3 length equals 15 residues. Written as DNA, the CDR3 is TGTGCCAGCAGCGTTAGCGGACAGAACACCGGGGAGCTGTTTTTT. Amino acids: CASSVSGQNTGELFF.

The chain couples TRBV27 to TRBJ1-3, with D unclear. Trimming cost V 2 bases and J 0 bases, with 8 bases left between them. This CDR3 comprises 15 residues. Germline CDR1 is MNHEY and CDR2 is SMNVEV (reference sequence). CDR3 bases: TGTGCCAGCAGTTTAGGTCCGGGCTCTGGAAACACCATATATTTT. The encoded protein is CASSLGPGSGNTIYF.

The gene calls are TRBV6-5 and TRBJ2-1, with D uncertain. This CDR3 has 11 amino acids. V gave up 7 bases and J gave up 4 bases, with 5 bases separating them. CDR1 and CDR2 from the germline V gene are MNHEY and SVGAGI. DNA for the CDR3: TGTGCCAGCAAGGAGTACAATGAGCAGTTCTTC. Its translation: CASKEYNEQFF.

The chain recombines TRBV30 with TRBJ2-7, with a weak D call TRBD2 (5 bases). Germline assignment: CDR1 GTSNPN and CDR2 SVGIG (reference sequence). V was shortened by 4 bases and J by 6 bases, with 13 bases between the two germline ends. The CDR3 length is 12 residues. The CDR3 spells CAWTSGGLEQYF. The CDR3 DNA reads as TGTGCCTGGACCTCAGGAGGTCTCGAGCAGTACTTC.

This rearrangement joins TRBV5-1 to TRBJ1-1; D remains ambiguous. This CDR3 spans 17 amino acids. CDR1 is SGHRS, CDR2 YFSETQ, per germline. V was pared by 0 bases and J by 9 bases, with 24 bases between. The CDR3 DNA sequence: TGCGCCAGCAGCTTGGCCAATAACTTACCGGGTGAGACCAAAGCTTTCTTT. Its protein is CASSLANNLPGETKAFF.

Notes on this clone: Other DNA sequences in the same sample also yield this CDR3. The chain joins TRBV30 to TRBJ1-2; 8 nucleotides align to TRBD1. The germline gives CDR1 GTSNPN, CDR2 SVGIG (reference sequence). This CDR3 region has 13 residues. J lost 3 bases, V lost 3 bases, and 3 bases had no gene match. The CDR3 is CAWSGQGDYGYTF. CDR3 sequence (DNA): TGTGCCTGGAGCGGACAGGGCGACTATGGCTACACCTTC.

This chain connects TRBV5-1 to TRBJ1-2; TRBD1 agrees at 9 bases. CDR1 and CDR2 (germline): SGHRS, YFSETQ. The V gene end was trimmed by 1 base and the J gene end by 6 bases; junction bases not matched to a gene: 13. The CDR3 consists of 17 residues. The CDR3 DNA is TGCGCCAGCAGCTTGCCTGGCCCCGGGACAGGGAGAAATGGCTACACCTTC. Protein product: CASSLPGPGTGRNGYTF.

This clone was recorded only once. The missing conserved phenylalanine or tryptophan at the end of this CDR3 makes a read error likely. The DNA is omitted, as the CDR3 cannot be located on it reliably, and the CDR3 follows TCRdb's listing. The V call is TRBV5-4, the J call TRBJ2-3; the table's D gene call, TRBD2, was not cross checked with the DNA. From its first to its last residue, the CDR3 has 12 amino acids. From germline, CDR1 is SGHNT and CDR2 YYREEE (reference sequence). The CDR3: CASSRGLAGGSL.

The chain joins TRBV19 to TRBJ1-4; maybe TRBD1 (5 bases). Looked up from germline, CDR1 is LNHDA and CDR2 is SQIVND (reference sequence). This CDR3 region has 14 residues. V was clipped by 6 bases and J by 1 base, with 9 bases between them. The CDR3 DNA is TGTGCCAGTAGCGGGGGAAGAACTAATGAAAAACTGTTTTTT. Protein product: CASSGGRTNEKLFF.

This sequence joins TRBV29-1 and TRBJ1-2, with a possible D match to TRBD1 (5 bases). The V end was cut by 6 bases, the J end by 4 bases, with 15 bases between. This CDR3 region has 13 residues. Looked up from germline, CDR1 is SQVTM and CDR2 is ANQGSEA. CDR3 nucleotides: TGCAGCGTCCTGGAGGGGCTAGGCTATGGCTACACCTTC. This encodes CSVLEGLGYGYTF.

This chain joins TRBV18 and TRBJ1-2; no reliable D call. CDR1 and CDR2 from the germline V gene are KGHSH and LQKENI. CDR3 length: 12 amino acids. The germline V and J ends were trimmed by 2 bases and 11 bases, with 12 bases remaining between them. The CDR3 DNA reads TGTGCCAGCTCACCAGGAGTCAAGTCGTACACCTTC. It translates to CASSPGVKSYTF.

This chain's CDR3 is CASSGTGGAGANVLTF. DNA for the CDR3: TGTGCCAGCTCTGGGACAGGGGGCGCTGGGGCCAACGTCCTGACTTTC. This chain uses TRBV9 with TRBJ2-6, with TRBD1 matching 12 bases. V shed 7 bases and J 2 bases; nucleotides not matched to a gene: 4. Looked up from germline, CDR1 is SGDLS and CDR2 is YYNGEE. This CDR3 region has 16 residues.

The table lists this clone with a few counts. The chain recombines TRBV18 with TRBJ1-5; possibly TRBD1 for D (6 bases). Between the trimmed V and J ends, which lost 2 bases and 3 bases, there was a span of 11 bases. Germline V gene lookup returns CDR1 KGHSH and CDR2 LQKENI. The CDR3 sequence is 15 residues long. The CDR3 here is CASSPGQIDNQPQHF. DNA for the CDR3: TGTGCCAGCTCACCAGGACAGATAGACAATCAGCCCCAGCATTTT.

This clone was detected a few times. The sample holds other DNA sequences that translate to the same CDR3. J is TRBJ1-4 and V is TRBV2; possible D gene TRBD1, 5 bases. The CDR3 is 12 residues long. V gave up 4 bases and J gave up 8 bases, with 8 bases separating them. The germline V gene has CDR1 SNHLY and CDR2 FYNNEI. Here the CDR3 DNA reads TGTGCCAGCAGTGGGCAGGGAGAAAAACTGTTTTTT. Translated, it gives CASSGQGEKLFF.

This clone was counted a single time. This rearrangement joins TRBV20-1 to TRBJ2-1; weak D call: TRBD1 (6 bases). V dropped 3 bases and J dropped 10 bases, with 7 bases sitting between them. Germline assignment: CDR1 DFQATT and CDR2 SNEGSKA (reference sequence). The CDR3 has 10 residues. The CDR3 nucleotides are TGCAGTGCTAGGCAGGGGGAGCAGTTCTTC. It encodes CSARQGEQFF.

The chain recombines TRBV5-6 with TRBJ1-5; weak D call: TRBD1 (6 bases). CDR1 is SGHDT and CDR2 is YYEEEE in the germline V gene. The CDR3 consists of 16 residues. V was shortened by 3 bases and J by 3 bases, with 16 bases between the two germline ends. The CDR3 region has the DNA TGTGCCAGCAGCTATGGGGGACACCTTCTCAATCAGCCCCAGCATTTT. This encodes CASSYGGHLLNQPQHF. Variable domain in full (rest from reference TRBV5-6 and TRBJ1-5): DAGVTQSPTHLIKTRGQQVTLRCSPKSGHDTVSWYQQALGQGPQFIFQYYEEEERQRGNFPDRFSGHQFPNYSSELNVNALLLGDSALYLCASSYGGHLLNQPQHFGDGTRLSIL.

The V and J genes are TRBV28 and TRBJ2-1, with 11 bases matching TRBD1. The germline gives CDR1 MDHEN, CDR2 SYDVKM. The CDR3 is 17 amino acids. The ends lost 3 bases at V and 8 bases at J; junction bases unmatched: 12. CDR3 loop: CASSFLSGQGVLDEQFF. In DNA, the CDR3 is TGTGCCAGCAGTTTTTTGTCGGGACAGGGGGTTTTGGATGAGCAGTTCTTC.

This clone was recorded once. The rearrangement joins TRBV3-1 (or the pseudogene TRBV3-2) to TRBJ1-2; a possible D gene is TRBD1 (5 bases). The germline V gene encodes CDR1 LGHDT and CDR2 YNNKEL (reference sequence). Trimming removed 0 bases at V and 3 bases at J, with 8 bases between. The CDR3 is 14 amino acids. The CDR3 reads CASSQEDKDYGYTF. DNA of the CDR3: TGTGCCAGCAGCCAAGAGGACAAGGACTATGGCTACACCTTC.

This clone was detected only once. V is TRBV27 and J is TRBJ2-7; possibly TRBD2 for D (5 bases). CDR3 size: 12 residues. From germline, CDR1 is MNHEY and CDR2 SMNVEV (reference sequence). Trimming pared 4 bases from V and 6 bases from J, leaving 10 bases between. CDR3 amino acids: CASSSGLLEQYF. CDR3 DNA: TGTGCCAGCAGTTCCGGACTCCTCGAGCAGTACTTC.

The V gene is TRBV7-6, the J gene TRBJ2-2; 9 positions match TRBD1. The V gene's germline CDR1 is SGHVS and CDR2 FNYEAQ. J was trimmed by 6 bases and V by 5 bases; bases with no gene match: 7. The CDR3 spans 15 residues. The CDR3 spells CASSVRDRASGELFF. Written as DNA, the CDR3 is TGTGCCAGCAGCGTCCGGGACAGGGCGTCCGGGGAGCTGTTTTTT. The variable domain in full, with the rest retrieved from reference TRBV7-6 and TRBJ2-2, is GAGVSQSPRYKVTKRGQDVALRCDPISGHVSLYWYRQALGQGPEFLTYFNYEAQQDKSGLPNDRFSAERPEGSISTLTIQRTEQRDSAMYRCASSVRDRASGELFFGEGSRLTVL.

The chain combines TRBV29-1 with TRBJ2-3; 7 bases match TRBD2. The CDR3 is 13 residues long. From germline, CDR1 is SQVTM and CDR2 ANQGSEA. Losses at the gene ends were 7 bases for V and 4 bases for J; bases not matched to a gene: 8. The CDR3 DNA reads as TGCAGCGGGAGGCCTGGGAGGGCAGATACGCAGTATTTT. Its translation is CSGRPGRADTQYF.